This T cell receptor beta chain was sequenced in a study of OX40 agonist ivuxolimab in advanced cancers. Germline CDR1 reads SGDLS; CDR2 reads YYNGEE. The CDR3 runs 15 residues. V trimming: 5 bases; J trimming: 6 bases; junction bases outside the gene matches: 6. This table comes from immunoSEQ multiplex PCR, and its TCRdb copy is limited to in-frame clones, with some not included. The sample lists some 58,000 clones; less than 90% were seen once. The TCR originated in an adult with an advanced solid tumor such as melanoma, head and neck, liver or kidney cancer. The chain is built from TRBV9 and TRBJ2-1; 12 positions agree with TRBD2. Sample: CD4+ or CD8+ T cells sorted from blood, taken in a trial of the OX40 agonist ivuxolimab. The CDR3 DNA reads TGTGCCAGCAGTGCGACTAGCGGGAGTTTCAATGAGCAGTTCTTC. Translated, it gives CASSATSGSFNEQFF.